This TCR beta chain was sequenced for a study of long-term antiretroviral therapy in people with HIV. Findings and limits, study-wide: Post-ART samples showed increased diversity that remained below transplant donor control levels.

A note on this clone: The antigen is undetermined.

The V gene lost 2 bases and the J gene lost 1 base, with 19 bases spanning the gap. The CDR3 sequence is 19 residues long. The germline V gene has CDR1 SGHKS and CDR2 YYEKEE (reference sequence). A v3.0 immunoSEQ assay was performed at survey level. Profiling relied on immunoSEQ multiplex PCR, and the TCRdb table lists in-frame clones only, not all of them. Seen here are some 28,000 clones, 70% to 90% observed once, and the top ten hold 4.5% to 6%. The chain recombines TRBV5-5 with TRBJ2-6; D tentatively reads TRBD1 or TRBD2 (5 bases each). The specimen was unsorted PBMCs, collected 0.8 years after starting antiretroviral therapy. The sequence was obtained from a woman in her thirties with HIV. CDR3: CASSFLGQGGLSGANVLTF. The CDR3 DNA sequence: TGTGCCAGCAGCTTCCTAGGGCAGGGCGGACTTTCTGGGGCCAACGTCCTGACTTTC. Drawing the rest from reference TRBV5-5 and TRBJ2-6, the complete variable domain is DAGVTQSPTHLIKTRGQQVTLRCSPISGHKSVSWYQQVLGQGPQFIFQYYEKEERGRGNFPDRFSARQFPNYSSELNVNALLLGDSALYLCASSFLGQGGLSGANVLTFGAGSRLTVL.